A selection of T cell receptor beta chains follows, all from one sample in a study of blood T cell repertoires in COVID-19. Clones were read by immunoSEQ multiplex PCR, and TCRdb kept only the in-frame ones, dropping some. The data hold some 110,000 clones, with roughly 80% observed a single time. Sequenced input: peripheral blood. The origin of the receptors is a woman over 75 with acute or convalescent COVID-19. The CDR3 runs from the conserved cysteine through the conserved F or W. A D gene is named only where the DNA matches it firmly. Clone size, where shown, is once, few, many, or a class for clones that have expanded.

size: NA; length: 14; V: TRBV30; D: TRBD2; J: TRBJ2-5; CDR3: CAWSGAGGVETQYF; DNA: TGTGCCTGGAGCGGAGCGGGAGGAGTAGAGACCCAGTACTTC
size: NA; length: 15; V: TRBV7-2; D: TRBD1; J: TRBJ2-7; CDR3: CASSLAHRGQDEQYF; DNA: TGTGCCAGCAGCTTAGCTCATAGGGGGCAAGACGAGCAGTACTTC
size: NA; length: 14; V: TRBV7-9; D: NA; J: TRBJ1-6; CDR3: CASSFGGTDSPLHF; DNA: TGTGCCAGCAGCTTTGGTGGGACTGATTCACCCCTCCACTTT
size: NA; length: 14; V: TRBV5-1; D: NA; J: TRBJ2-3; CDR3: CASSMTGVSDTQYF; DNA: TGCGCCAGCAGCATGACGGGAGTCTCAGATACGCAGTATTTT
size: NA; length: 15; V: TRBV5-1; D: NA; J: TRBJ1-2; CDR3: CASSLEPGFNYGYTF; DNA: TGCGCCAGCAGCTTGGAGCCAGGCTTTAACTATGGCTACACCTTC
size: NA; length: 17; V: TRBV18; D: NA; J: TRBJ2-7; CDR3: CASSPVIVGQLRYEQYF; DNA: TGTGCCAGCTCACCAGTCATAGTAGGACAGCTCCGTTACGAGCAGTACTTC
size: NA; length: 15; V: TRBV19; D: NA; J: TRBJ1-1; CDR3: CASLPPRQGNTEAFF; DNA: TGTGCCAGCCTACCCCCCCGCCAGGGGAACACTGAAGCTTTCTTT
size: NA; length: 15; V: TRBV3-1/TRBV3-2; D: TRBD1; J: TRBJ1-1; CDR3: CASSQGAGGITEAFF; DNA: TGTGCCAGCAGCCAGGGGGCAGGGGGTATAACTGAAGCTTTCTTT
size: NA; length: 15; V: TRBV6-5; D: TRBD2; J: TRBJ2-1; CDR3: CASSIRDYAYNEQFF; DNA: TGTGCCAGCAGCATCCGGGACTACGCCTACAATGAGCAGTTCTTC
size: NA; length: 16; V: TRBV11-2; D: TRBD2; J: TRBJ2-5; CDR3: CASSPSGSGRGETQYF; DNA: TGTGCCAGCAGCCCCTCTGGTAGCGGGAGAGGAGAGACCCAGTACTTC
size: NA; length: 15; V: TRBV28; D: NA; J: TRBJ2-1; CDR3: CASALASVIYNEQFF; DNA: TGTGCCAGCGCGTTGGCTAGCGTCATCTACAATGAGCAGTTCTTC
size: NA; length: 13; V: TRBV12-3/TRBV12-4; D: NA; J: TRBJ1-2; CDR3: CASSFAGHYGYTF; DNA: TGTGCCAGCAGTTTTGCGGGACACTATGGCTACACCTTC
size: NA; length: 14; V: TRBV28; D: NA; J: TRBJ1-4; CDR3: CASSLEGLGEKLFF; DNA: TGTGCCAGCAGTTTGGAGGGCCTGGGCGAAAAACTGTTTTTT
size: few; length: 14; V: TRBV6-5; D: NA; J: TRBJ2-5; CDR3: CASIRIASRETQYF; DNA: TGTGCCAGCATAAGGATCGCTAGCCGGGAGACCCAGTACTTC
size: NA; length: 16; V: TRBV12-5; D: TRBD1; J: TRBJ1-2; CDR3: CASGLVQGRGHYGYTF; DNA: TGTGCTAGTGGTTTGGTACAGGGCAGGGGGCACTATGGCTACACCTTC
size: few; length: 15; V: TRBV28; D: NA; J: TRBJ2-1; CDR3: CASSSGTPSYNEQFF; DNA: TGTGCCAGCAGTTCTGGGACACCCTCCTACAATGAGCAGTTCTTC
size: once; length: 13; V: TRBV27; D: NA; J: TRBJ2-1; CDR3: CASSLTRYNEQFF; DNA: TGTGCCAGCAGTTTAACTCGTTACAATGAGCAGTTCTTC
size: NA; length: 16; V: TRBV4-1; D: NA; J: TRBJ2-3; CDR3: CASSPKLASSTDTQYF; DNA: TGCGCCAGCAGCCCGAAGTTAGCGTCTAGCACAGATACGCAGTATTTT
size: NA; length: 12; V: TRBV15; D: NA; J: TRBJ1-2; CDR3: CATSRDRYGYTF; DNA: TGTGCCACCAGCAGAGATCGGTATGGCTACACCTTC
size: NA; length: 16; V: TRBV7-2; D: NA; J: TRBJ2-3; CDR3: CASSLGAGRSPDTQYF; DNA: TGTGCCAGCAGCTTAGGGGCGGGACGATCCCCAGATACGCAGTATTTT
size: NA; length: 13; V: TRBV27; D: TRBD1; J: TRBJ1-2; CDR3: CASSPLTGDGYTF; DNA: TGTGCCAGCAGTCCCCTTACAGGGGACGGCTACACCTTC
size: NA; length: 17; V: TRBV19; D: NA; J: TRBJ1-1; CDR3: CASSMGTRGNMNTEAFF; DNA: TGTGCCAGTAGTATGGGGACAAGGGGAAACATGAACACTGAAGCTTTCTTT
size: NA; length: 14; V: TRBV19; D: NA; J: TRBJ1-1; CDR3: CASSSPTGNTEAFF; DNA: TGTGCCAGTAGTTCCCCAACAGGGAACACTGAAGCTTTCTTT
size: NA; length: 13; V: TRBV5-4; D: TRBD1; J: TRBJ1-2; CDR3: CASSLARGLGYTF; DNA: TGTGCCAGCAGCTTGGCCAGGGGGCTTGGCTACACCTTC
size: NA; length: 11; V: TRBV12-3/TRBV12-4; D: TRBD1; J: TRBJ1-3; CDR3: CASSGTGAGYF; DNA: TGTGCCAGCAGTGGGACAGGGGCAGGGTATTTT
size: NA; length: 15; V: TRBV19; D: TRBD2; J: TRBJ2-1; CDR3: CASSIQSGRAGEQFF; DNA: TGTGCCAGTAGTATTCAGAGCGGGAGGGCCGGGGAGCAGTTCTTC
size: NA; length: 15; V: TRBV24-1; D: TRBD2; J: TRBJ2-1; CDR3: CATSDPSGRVNEQFF; DNA: TGTGCCACCAGTGACCCTAGCGGGAGAGTGAATGAGCAGTTCTTC
size: NA; length: 17; V: TRBV7-9; D: TRBD2; J: TRBJ2-1; CDR3: CASSLDFGLAGDNEQFF; DNA: TGTGCCAGCAGCTTAGACTTCGGACTAGCGGGAGATAATGAGCAGTTCTTC
size: few; length: 15; V: TRBV2; D: TRBD1; J: TRBJ1-2; CDR3: CASSVFPGQIYGYTF; DNA: TGTGCCAGCAGTGTTTTTCCGGGACAGATCTATGGCTACACCTTC
size: NA; length: 14; V: TRBV5-1; D: NA; J: TRBJ2-1; CDR3: CASSLGAETKEQFF; DNA: TGCGCCAGCAGCTTGGGAGCGGAAACAAAGGAGCAGTTCTTC
size: few; length: 13; V: TRBV5-1; D: NA; J: TRBJ1-1; CDR3: CASSLERGTEAFF; DNA: TGCGCCAGCAGCTTGGAAAGGGGTACTGAAGCTTTCTTT
size: once; length: 16; V: TRBV9; D: TRBD2; J: TRBJ2-1; CDR3: CASSADSGRGDNEQFF; DNA: TGTGCCAGCAGCGCAGACAGCGGGAGAGGGGACAATGAGCAGTTCTTC
size: NA; length: 14; V: TRBV11-3; D: NA; J: TRBJ1-3; CDR3: CASRSTASGNTIYF; DNA: TGTGCCAGCAGATCGACAGCCTCTGGAAACACCATATATTTT
size: NA; length: 16; V: TRBV3-1/TRBV3-2; D: TRBD2; J: TRBJ2-3; CDR3: CASSPAGGQQGDTQYF; DNA: TGTGCCAGCAGCCCCGCGGGAGGCCAACAAGGAGATACGCAGTATTTT
size: NA; length: 17; V: TRBV11-3; D: NA; J: TRBJ2-2; CDR3: CASSYTWGDLNTGELFF; DNA: TGTGCCAGCAGCTATACCTGGGGGGACTTAAACACCGGGGAGCTGTTTTTT
size: NA; length: 17; V: TRBV7-2; D: TRBD2; J: TRBJ2-1; CDR3: CASSFKTSGRGYDEQFF; DNA: TGTGCCAGCAGCTTCAAGACTAGCGGGAGAGGGTACGATGAGCAGTTCTTC
size: once; length: 14; V: TRBV2; D: TRBD1; J: TRBJ1-2; CDR3: CASNAGTGPYGYTF; DNA: TGTGCCAGCAATGCCGGGACAGGGCCCTATGGCTACACCTTC
size: once; length: 14; V: TRBV24-1; D: NA; J: TRBJ2-5; CDR3: CATSEADGRETQYF; DNA: TGTGCCACCAGTGAAGCAGACGGGAGAGAGACCCAGTACTTC
size: NA; length: 17; V: TRBV11-3; D: TRBD2; J: TRBJ2-1; CDR3: CASSLVSGLAGRNEQFF; DNA: TGTGCCAGCAGCTTAGTCTCCGGACTAGCGGGGCGCAATGAGCAGTTCTTC
size: once; length: 14; V: TRBV4-1; D: NA; J: TRBJ1-1; CDR3: CASSQVTGNTEAFF; DNA: TGCGCCAGCAGCCAAGTCACAGGGAACACTGAAGCTTTCTTT
size: NA; length: 16; V: TRBV14; D: NA; J: TRBJ1-1; CDR3: CASSPRPGRERTEAFF; DNA: TGTGCCAGCAGCCCCAGACCGGGACGGGAGAGGACTGAAGCTTTCTTT
size: few; length: 14; V: TRBV6-4; D: NA; J: TRBJ2-2; CDR3: CASTAAPGTGELFF; DNA: TGTGCCAGCACCGCTGCCCCCGGCACCGGGGAGCTGTTTTTT
size: NA; length: 14; V: TRBV27; D: TRBD2; J: TRBJ2-3; CDR3: CASSPRGGPDSQYF; DNA: TGTGCCAGCAGCCCTCGGGGGGGGCCCGATTCGCAGTATTTT
size: NA; length: 15; V: TRBV5-1; D: NA; J: TRBJ1-5; CDR3: CASSLDSNSNQPQHF; DNA: TGCGCCAGCAGCTTGGACTCTAATAGCAATCAGCCCCAGCATTTT
size: few; length: 14; V: TRBV20-1; D: NA; J: TRBJ2-2; CDR3: CSASSGRNTGELFF; DNA: TGCAGTGCTAGTTCCGGGAGGAACACCGGGGAGCTGTTTTTT
size: NA; length: 13; V: TRBV29-1; D: NA; J: TRBJ2-7; CDR3: CSARAGISYEQYF; DNA: TGCAGCGCCAGAGCGGGTATCTCCTACGAGCAGTACTTC